One sample yielded the 4 T cell receptor beta chains listed below, sequenced in a study of identical twins. TCRdb processed the 5' RACE reads anew with MiXCR; each CDR3 protein has one entry. The table lists roughly 470,000 distinct CDR3 sequences, roughly an eighth of them singletons, with 0.8% to 1% in the top ten. The same sample was also studied in work on yellow fever vaccine responses in identical twins.

The specimen sequenced was CD4+ T cells sorted from blood. The receptors stem from a woman aged 18-29 years in good health.

This clonotype was detected a few times. The chain joins TRBV12-3 or TRBV12-4 to TRBJ1-6; D gene ambiguous. This CDR3 spans 15 amino acids. V gave up 6 bases and J gave up 10 bases, with 19 bases separating them. This CDR3 is CASRAPEREGSPLHF. In DNA, the CDR3 is TGTGCCAGCAGAGCACCCGAAAGGGAAGGGTCACCCCTCCACTTT.

On this clonotype itself: A much larger clone lies one base from this, so it may be a read error. The chain uses TRBV12-3 or TRBV12-4 and TRBJ2-7; 8 nucleotides match TRBD1. V was pared by 5 bases and J by 0 bases, with 6 bases of the junction left unmatched. This CDR3 contains 15 residues. CDR3 in amino acids: CASSRRDRNSYEQYF. The CDR3, as DNA: TGTGCCAGCAGTCGCCGGGACAGGAACTCCTACGAGCAGTACTTC.

The chain uses TRBV28 and TRBJ1-1; perhaps TRBD1 as D (5 bases). Germline V gene data show CDR1 as MDHEN and CDR2 as SYDVKM. Trimming shortened V by 6 bases and J by 4 bases, and 18 bases separated the two germline ends. The CDR3 is 15 residues long. CDR3 loop: CASSSHGATGTEAFF. The CDR3 nucleotides read TGTGCCAGCAGCTCTCACGGGGCAACGGGCACTGAAGCTTTCTTT.

This clonotype was seen only a few times. The chain uses TRBV6-4 and TRBJ2-1; D remains ambiguous. V was shortened by 5 bases and J by 1 base, with 12 bases between the two germline ends. The CDR3 runs 15 residues. From germline, CDR1 is MRHNA and CDR2 SNTAGT. CDR3 protein: CASSPRRLSYNEQFF. CDR3 in DNA: TGTGCCAGCAGTCCCCGGCGCCTTTCCTACAATGAGCAGTTCTTC.